Sequencing of this T cell receptor (beta chain) was carried out in a study of control samples from healthy donors and cancer patients. Libraries were prepared by immunoSEQ multiplex PCR; TCRdb keeps only in-frame clonotypes and omits some of them. The table has some 130,000 clones, roughly 90% seen once. The CDR3 runs to 14 residues. J was trimmed by 8 bases and V by 5 bases; bases with no gene match: 11. The germline V gene encodes CDR1 SGHDT and CDR2 YYEEEE. The chain is built from TRBV5-6 and TRBJ1-2; 8 bases fit TRBD1. This receptor was taken from a woman in her fifties or sixties in good health. Sequenced material: blood. The CDR3: CASRRKGQGRGYTF. The CDR3, as DNA: TGTGCCAGCAGGAGAAAAGGACAGGGACGAGGCTACACCTTC.